A single sample is the source of the 15 T cell receptor beta chains below, sequenced in a study of blood T cells in healthy people across ages. Primers used in a second PCR of about 6 to 11 cycles were a sample-barcoded 5' primer and a J-beta primer mix. TCRdb re-derived calls from the 5' RACE reads in MiXCR, one entry per CDR3 protein. This sample has approximately 880,000 distinct CDR3 sequences, with roughly 43% found just once. Sequences were obtained from blood. The receptors originated from a man aged 30 to 45 in good health.

This rearrangement joins TRBV11-2 to TRBJ2-3; unclear D gene. CDR1 and CDR2 from the germline V gene are SGHAT and FQNNGV. Trimming shortened V by 8 bases and J by 0 bases, and 6 bases separated the two germline ends. CDR3 size: 12 residues. CDR3 amino acids: CASALSTDTQYF. The CDR3 coding sequence is TGTGCCAGCGCCCTTAGCACAGATACGCAGTATTTT.

The chain links TRBV20-1 to TRBJ1-1, with no clear D. Germline assignment: CDR1 DFQATT and CDR2 SNEGSKA (reference sequence). Trimming removed 4 bases from V and 1 base from J, with 4 bases in between. This CDR3 spans 11 amino acids. CDR3 nucleotide sequence: TGCAGTGCTATAAAGAACACTGAAGCTTTCTTT. Protein: CSAIKNTEAFF.

The genes are TRBV5-1 and TRBJ1-2; D unclear. There are 12 residues in the CDR3. V was clipped by 3 bases and J by 4 bases, with 7 bases between them. The V gene's germline CDR1 is SGHRS and CDR2 YFSETQ. The CDR3: CASSSELYGYTF. CDR3 coding DNA: TGCGCCAGCAGCTCGGAACTCTATGGCTACACCTTC.

The chain employs TRBV10-2 and TRBJ2-1; D possibly corresponds to TRBD2 (5 bases). CDR1 WSHSY and CDR2 SAAADI come from the germline V gene. The CDR3 covers 13 residues. The germline V and J ends were trimmed by 4 bases and 9 bases, with 13 bases remaining between them. DNA of the CDR3: TGCGCCAGCAGTGCAGGACTCCCTTCTGAGCAGTTCTTC. It translates to CASSAGLPSEQFF.

This rearrangement joins TRBV7-2 to TRBJ2-3, with D tentatively TRBD2 (5 bases). Germline CDR1 is SGHTA and CDR2 is FQGNSA. CDR3 length: 15 amino acids. The V and J ends lost 2 bases and 4 bases respectively, with 13 bases between them. CDR3: CASSLNPSGADTQYF. CDR3 DNA: TGTGCCAGCAGCTTAAACCCCTCCGGGGCAGATACGCAGTATTTT.

This chain joins TRBV5-1 and TRBJ2-3, with 7 bases lining up with TRBD1. The germline V gene has CDR1 SGHRS and CDR2 YFSETQ. J was trimmed by 1 base and V by 2 bases; bases with no gene match: 7. The CDR3 totals 16 residues. The CDR3 is CASSFKQGIGTDTQYF. CDR3 bases: TGCGCCAGCAGCTTTAAACAGGGGATTGGCACAGATACGCAGTATTTT.

The CDR3 region is CASSQDIDSAGGGYTF. CDR3 DNA: TGCGCCAGCAGCCAAGACATTGACAGTGCGGGGGGTGGCTACACCTTC. The V call is TRBV4-3, the J call TRBJ1-2, with D possibly TRBD1 on 5 matching bases. CDR3 size: 16 residues. Germline V CDR1 and CDR2: LGHNA, YSLEER. V was trimmed by 0 bases and J by 7 bases, leaving 18 bases between them.

This clonotype has a handful of counts. V and J are TRBV6-5 and TRBJ2-1; 7 nucleotides agree with TRBD2. This CDR3 is built from 15 residues. Germline CDR1 MNHEY, CDR2 SVGAGI. J gave up 5 bases and V 5 bases, and 9 bases lay outside the gene matches. In DNA, the CDR3 is TGTGCCAGCAGTCGCCGACTAGCAGAAAACAATGAGCAGTTCTTC. Translated: CASSRRLAENNEQFF.

This clonotype has only a few counts. This chain connects TRBV3-1 to TRBJ2-3, with D perhaps TRBD1 (6 bases). The CDR3 runs 13 residues. V lost 11 bases, J lost 5 bases, and 17 bases lay in between. Germline CDR1 LGHDT, CDR2 YNNKEL (reference sequence). As DNA, the CDR3 is TGTGCCGCGGCGGGCGTGACAGGAGATACGCAGTATTTT. As protein: CAAAGVTGDTQYF.

V and J are TRBV7-2 and TRBJ2-1; D unresolved. Germline loops: CDR1 SGHTA, CDR2 FQGNSA. V was trimmed by 2 bases and J by 2 bases, leaving 7 bases between them. This CDR3 is 14 amino acids long. In DNA, the CDR3 is TGTGCCAGCAGCTTAACGTCCACCTACAATGAGCAGTTCTTC. It specifies CASSLTSTYNEQFF.

V and J are TRBV7-2 and TRBJ1-2; D unresolved. This CDR3 region has 15 residues. V lost 4 bases and J lost 0, with 12 bases in between. CDR1 is SGHTA and CDR2 is FQGNSA in the germline V gene. The CDR3 here is CASSSRVQSNYGYTF. The CDR3 DNA is TGTGCCAGCAGCTCAAGGGTACAGTCTAACTATGGCTACACCTTC.

The chain combines TRBV27 with TRBJ2-1; D assignment may be TRBD1 or TRBD2 (6 bases each). CDR1 is MNHEY, CDR2 SMNVEV, per germline (reference sequence). This CDR3 has 18 amino acids. The V end was cut by 0 bases, the J end by 0 bases, with 15 bases between. The CDR3, as DNA: TGTGCCAGCAGTTTATCGGCGGGTACGGGGGCCTCCTACAATGAGCAGTTCTTC. It is translated as CASSLSAGTGASYNEQFF.

Comment on this clonotype: Just one base apart from a much larger clone, this may be a read error. The DNA of the CDR3 is TGCAGTGCGGCGGACAGTGGGTACGAGCAGTTCTTC. It is translated as CSAADSGYEQFF. This chain uses TRBV20-1 with TRBJ2-1, with TRBD1 as a possible D gene (6 bases). The length of the CDR3 is 12 residues. V was shortened by 6 bases and J by 10 bases, with 16 bases between the two germline ends. Germline CDR1 reads DFQATT; CDR2 reads SNEGSKA (reference sequence).

The chain combines TRBV4-1 with TRBJ1-6; a weak D match, TRBD1 (5 bases). This CDR3 is 16 amino acids long. CDR1 MGHRA and CDR2 YSYEKL come from the germline V gene. V was clipped by 5 bases and J by 2 bases, with 13 bases between them. CDR3 protein: CASSGLKGPYNSPLHF. For the CDR3, the DNA is TGCGCCAGCAGCGGCCTGAAGGGACCCTATAATTCACCCCTCCACTTT.

The sample holds a few counts of this clonotype. This chain links TRBV7-2 with TRBJ2-1; D remains ambiguous. CDR1 is SGHTA, CDR2 FQGNSA, per germline. This CDR3 comprises 16 residues. Trimming shortened V by 6 bases and J by 6 bases, and 21 bases separated the two germline ends. The CDR3 sequence: CASRTSPSPSANEQFF. CDR3 DNA sequence: TGTGCCAGCAGGACCAGCCCCAGTCCCTCGGCCAATGAGCAGTTCTTC.